This entry is about one T cell receptor beta chain. The data derive from a study of cytomegalovirus exposure and HLA in healthy donors. A multiplex PCR was run with 60 Vbeta primers and 13 Jbeta primers. Repertoires were generated with immunoSEQ multiplex PCR, while TCRdb's copy carries only in-frame clones and drops some. The sample carries tens of thousands of clones, 60% to 85% recorded once. The CDR3 loop spans 14 amino acids. V shed 5 bases, J shed 8 bases, and the junction held 9 bases outside the gene matches. CDR1 LNHDA and CDR2 SQIVND come from the germline V gene (reference sequence). Sequenced: PBMCs. This chain connects TRBV19 to TRBJ2-1, with 7 bases matching TRBD2. This TCR derives from a woman in her forties in good health and CMV-seropositive. CDR3 DNA: TGTGCCAGTAGTGGACTAGGATTTTCATATGAGCAGTTCTTC. It is translated as CASSGLGFSYEQFF.